A single sample is the source of the 9 T cell receptor beta chains below, sequenced in a study of blood T cell repertoires in COVID-19. TCRdb's copy holds only in-frame clones and misses some; the assay was immunoSEQ multiplex PCR. The sample lists about 280,000 clones, 85% to 95% seen once, with roughly 2.8% in the top ten. The specimen sequenced was PBMCs or T cells enriched from blood (not recorded which). The source is a man aged 35-49 years who had been exposed to COVID-19.

V gene TRBV15 combines with J gene TRBJ1-2, with D possibly being TRBD1 (5 bases). The germline gives CDR1 LNHNV, CDR2 YYDKDF (reference sequence). V was pared by 0 bases and J by 2 bases, with 7 bases between. The CDR3 contains 14 residues. CDR3 amino acids: CATSRDQGNYGYTF. Written as DNA, the CDR3 is TGTGCCACCAGCAGAGATCAGGGCAACTATGGCTACACCTTC.

The rearrangement joins TRBV24-1 to TRBJ2-1; the match to TRBD2 covers 8 bases. The trim removed 0 bases at V and 0 bases at J, leaving 0 bases unmatched. Germline CDR1 reads KGHDR; CDR2 reads SFDVKD. This CDR3 has 16 amino acids. The CDR3 protein is CATSDLSGSSYNEQFF. The CDR3 DNA is TGTGCCACCAGTGATTTGAGCGGGAGCTCCTACAATGAGCAGTTCTTC.

The chain carries TRBV5-6 and TRBJ1-2; D is perhaps TRBD1 (6 bases). The CDR3 has 14 amino acids. V lost 2 bases, J lost 7 bases, and 15 bases lay in between. Germline values: CDR1 SGHDT, CDR2 YYEEEE. The CDR3 DNA is TGTGCCAGCAGCTTTTCCTCCGGGGGGGCTGGCTACACCTTC. Translated, it gives CASSFSSGGAGYTF. Full variable domain (rest looked up from reference TRBV5-6 and TRBJ1-2): DAGVTQSPTHLIKTRGQQVTLRCSPKSGHDTVSWYQQALGQGPQFIFQYYEEEERQRGNFPDRFSGHQFPNYSSELNVNALLLGDSALYLCASSFSSGGAGYTFGSGTRLTVV.

The V gene is TRBV6-5, the J gene TRBJ2-7; 10 bases agree with TRBD1. Germline lookup yields CDR1 MNHEY and CDR2 SVGAGI. The CDR3 totals 14 residues. Trimming took 6 bases from V and 1 from J; bases not matched to a gene: 3. For the CDR3, the DNA is TGTGCCAGCAGCGGGGACAGGGGATCCTACGAGCAGTACTTC. Translating it yields CASSGDRGSYEQYF.

The DNA for the CDR3 is TGCGCCAGCAGTGCGTTACAGGGGGCCGGCACTGAAGCTTTCTTT. Translating gives CASSALQGAGTEAFF. The chain recombines TRBV10-1 with TRBJ1-1; TRBD1 aligns across 9 bases. Germline lookup yields CDR1 WNHNN and CDR2 SYGVQD (reference sequence). This CDR3 contains 15 residues. V gave up 4 bases and J gave up 4 bases; unmatched junction bases: 7.

The chain recombines TRBV15 with TRBJ2-2; 9 nucleotides align to TRBD2. Germline V CDR1 and CDR2: LNHNV, YYDKDF (reference sequence). The CDR3 length is 16 residues. V dropped 1 base and J dropped 4; count of bases not matched to a gene: 4. CDR3 nucleotides: TGTGCCACCAGCAGAGGGCGGGAGGGCCTCACCGGGGAGCTGTTTTTT. Its translation: CATSRGREGLTGELFF.

The chain couples TRBV14 to TRBJ2-7; 13 positions match TRBD2. The germline gives CDR1 SGHDN, CDR2 FVKESK. This CDR3 contains 16 residues. Trimming removed 1 base from V and 3 bases from J; junction bases left unmatched: 3. CDR3: CASSQVLAGGFYEQYF. The CDR3 DNA is TGTGCCAGCAGCCAAGTACTAGCGGGAGGGTTCTACGAGCAGTACTTC.

The chain uses TRBV28 and TRBJ2-7, with 11 bases identical to TRBD2. The V segment lost 3 bases and the J segment 3 bases; nucleotides outside the gene matches: 7. CDR1 and CDR2 from the germline V gene are MDHEN and SYDVKM. The CDR3 spans 16 residues. CDR3 sequence reads: CASSFRIGLAGYEQYF. CDR3 in DNA: TGTGCCAGCAGTTTTCGCATAGGACTAGCGGGCTACGAGCAGTACTTC.

The rearrangement joins TRBV4-1 to TRBJ2-7; TRBD1 is a possible D gene (6 bases). The CDR3 runs to 14 residues. CDR1 is MGHRA and CDR2 is YSYEKL in the germline V gene. The V and J ends lost 3 bases and 0 bases respectively, with 9 bases between them. In DNA form, the CDR3 reads TGCGCCAGCAGCCACCAGGGGAGCTCCTACGAGCAGTACTTC. Translating gives CASSHQGSSYEQYF.